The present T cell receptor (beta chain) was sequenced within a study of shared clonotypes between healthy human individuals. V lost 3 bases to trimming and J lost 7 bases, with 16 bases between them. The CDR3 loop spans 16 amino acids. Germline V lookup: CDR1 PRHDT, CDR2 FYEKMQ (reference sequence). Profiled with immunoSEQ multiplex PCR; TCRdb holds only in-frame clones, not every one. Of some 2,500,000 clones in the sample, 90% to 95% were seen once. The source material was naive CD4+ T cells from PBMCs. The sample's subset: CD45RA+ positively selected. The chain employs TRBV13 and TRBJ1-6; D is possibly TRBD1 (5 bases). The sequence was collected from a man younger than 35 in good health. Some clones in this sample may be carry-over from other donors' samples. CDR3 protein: CASSLSSTADNSPLHF. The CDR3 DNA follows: TGTGCCAGCAGCTTGTCCTCGACAGCAGACAATTCACCCCTCCACTTT.